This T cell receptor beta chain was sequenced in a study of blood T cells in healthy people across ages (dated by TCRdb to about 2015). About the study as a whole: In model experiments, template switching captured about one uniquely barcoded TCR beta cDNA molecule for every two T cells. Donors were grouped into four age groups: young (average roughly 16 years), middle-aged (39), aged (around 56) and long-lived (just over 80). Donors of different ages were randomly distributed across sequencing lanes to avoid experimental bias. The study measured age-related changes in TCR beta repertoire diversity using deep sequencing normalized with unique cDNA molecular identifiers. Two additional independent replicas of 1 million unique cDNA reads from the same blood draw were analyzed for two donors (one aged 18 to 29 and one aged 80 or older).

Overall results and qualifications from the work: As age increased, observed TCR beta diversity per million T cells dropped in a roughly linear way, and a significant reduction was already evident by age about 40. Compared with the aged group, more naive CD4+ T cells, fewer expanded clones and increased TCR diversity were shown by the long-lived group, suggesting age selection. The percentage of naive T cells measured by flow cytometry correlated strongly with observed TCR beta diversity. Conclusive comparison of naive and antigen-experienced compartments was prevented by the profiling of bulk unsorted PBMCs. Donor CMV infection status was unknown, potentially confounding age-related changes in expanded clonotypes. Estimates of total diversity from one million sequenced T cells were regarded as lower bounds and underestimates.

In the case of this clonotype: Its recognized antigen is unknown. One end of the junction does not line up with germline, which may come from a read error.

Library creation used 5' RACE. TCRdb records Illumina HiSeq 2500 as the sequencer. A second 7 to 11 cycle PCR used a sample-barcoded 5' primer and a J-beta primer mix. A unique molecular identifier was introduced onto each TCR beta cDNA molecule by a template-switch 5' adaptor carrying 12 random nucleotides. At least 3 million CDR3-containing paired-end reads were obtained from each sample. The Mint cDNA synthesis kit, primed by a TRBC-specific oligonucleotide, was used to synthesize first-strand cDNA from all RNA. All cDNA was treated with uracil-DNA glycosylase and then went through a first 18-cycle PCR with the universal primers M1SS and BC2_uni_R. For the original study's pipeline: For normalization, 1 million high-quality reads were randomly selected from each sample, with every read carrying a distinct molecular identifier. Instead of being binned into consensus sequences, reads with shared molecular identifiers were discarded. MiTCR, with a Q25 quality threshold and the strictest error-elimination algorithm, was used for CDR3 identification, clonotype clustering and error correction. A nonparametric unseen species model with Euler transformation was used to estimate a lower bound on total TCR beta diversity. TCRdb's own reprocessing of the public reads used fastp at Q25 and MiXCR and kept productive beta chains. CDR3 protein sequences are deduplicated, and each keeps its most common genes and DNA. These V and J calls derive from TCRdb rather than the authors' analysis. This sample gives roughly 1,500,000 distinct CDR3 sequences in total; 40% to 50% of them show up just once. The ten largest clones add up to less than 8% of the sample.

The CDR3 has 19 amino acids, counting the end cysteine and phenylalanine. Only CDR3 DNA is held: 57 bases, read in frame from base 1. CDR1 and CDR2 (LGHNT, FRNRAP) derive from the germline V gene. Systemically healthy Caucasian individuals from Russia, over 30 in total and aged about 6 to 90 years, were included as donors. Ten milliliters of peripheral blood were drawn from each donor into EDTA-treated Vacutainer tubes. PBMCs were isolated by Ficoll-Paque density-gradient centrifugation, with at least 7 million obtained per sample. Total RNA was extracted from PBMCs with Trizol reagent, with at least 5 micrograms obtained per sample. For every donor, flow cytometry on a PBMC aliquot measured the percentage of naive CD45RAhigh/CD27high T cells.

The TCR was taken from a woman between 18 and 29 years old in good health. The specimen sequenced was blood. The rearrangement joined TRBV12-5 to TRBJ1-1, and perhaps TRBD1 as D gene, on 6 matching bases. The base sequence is TGTACTAGTGGTTTGGGTAGTAAAAGCCTGAGGGGGATCGACACTGAAGCTTTCTTT. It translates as CTSGLGSKSLRGIDTEAFF.